The 9 T cell receptor beta chains given below trace back to one sample, sequenced in a study of regulatory T cells in long-lasting Graves disease. Sequencing libraries for TCR beta were prepared with iRepertoire HTBI primers and Arm-PCR of CDR3 regions. From the multiplex PCR reads, TCRdb called clonotypes with MiXCR, one entry per CDR3 protein. This sample has 400,000 to 500,000 distinct CDR3 sequences, with about a sixth found just once. Documented time point: newly diagnosed GD, antithyroid drugs for less than 3 months. PBMC-extracted RNA yielded the TCR library. These data are also associated with another study on T cells in Graves' hyperthyroidism and ophthalmopathy.

This specimen consisted of peripheral blood mononuclear cells (PBMCs), obtained at new diagnosis, from a patient treated with antithyroid drugs. The receptors were sampled from a woman in her twenties or thirties with Graves disease.

The V gene is TRBV3-1, the J gene TRBJ1-3; D is unresolved. Trimming removed 0 bases at V and 4 bases at J, with 13 bases between. The CDR3 has 16 amino acids. Germline CDR1 and CDR2: LGHDT and YNNKEL (reference sequence). CDR3 loop: CASSQEPGGSGNTIYF. Written as DNA, the CDR3 is TGTGCCAGCAGCCAAGAGCCGGGAGGGAGCGGAAACACCATATATTTT.

This clonotype has a handful of counts. The chain is built from TRBV30 and TRBJ2-7; tentative D call: TRBD1 (6 bases). Trimming shortened V by 2 bases and J by 6 bases, and 11 bases separated the two germline ends. The germline gives CDR1 GTSNPN, CDR2 SVGIG (reference sequence). The length of the CDR3 is 12 residues. The CDR3: CAWSTGLGEQYF. The CDR3 nucleotides are TGTGCCTGGAGTACAGGGTTAGGCGAGCAGTACTTC.

The sample holds many counts of this clonotype. V is TRBV5-1 and J is TRBJ2-1; no reliable D call. CDR1 and CDR2 (germline): SGHRS, YFSETQ. The V and J ends lost 4 bases and 7 bases respectively, with 12 bases between them. This CDR3 has 13 amino acids. The DNA of the CDR3 is TGCGCCAGCAGCCACGCTTTGGAGAATGAGCAGTTCTTC. As protein: CASSHALENEQFF.

This clonotype was observed many times. J is TRBJ2-2 and V is TRBV2, with 13 bases that match TRBD2. The CDR3 spans 15 residues. The V gene end was trimmed by 7 bases and the J gene end by 3 bases; junction bases not matched to a gene: 2. The V gene's germline CDR1 is SNHLY and CDR2 FYNNEI. CDR3 nucleotides: TGTGCCAGCACCGGACTAGCGGGGGACACCGGGGAGCTGTTTTTT. It codes for CASTGLAGDTGELFF.

This clonotype has more than one count but fewer than ten. The gene calls are TRBV20-1 and TRBJ1-1; tentatively, D is TRBD1 (6 bases). Per the germline V gene, CDR1 is DFQATT and CDR2 is SNEGSKA (reference sequence). V dropped 4 bases and J dropped 4 bases, with 16 bases sitting between them. There are 14 residues in the CDR3. As DNA, the CDR3 is TGCAGTGCTATGCCCGGGGGGGGGGCCACTGAAGCTTTCTTT. This translates into CSAMPGGGATEAFF.

The chain uses TRBV12-3 or TRBV12-4 and TRBJ1-5; unclear D gene. The CDR3 is 14 amino acids. Deletions cut 3 bases from V and 3 bases from J, with 9 bases between. CDR3 amino acids: CASSFSQSNQPQHF. For the CDR3, the DNA is TGTGCCAGCAGTTTTTCCCAGTCCAATCAGCCCCAGCATTTT.

The chain recombines TRBV30 with TRBJ2-3; TRBD2 is a possible D gene (5 bases). The CDR3 spans 11 residues. The V and J ends lost 4 bases and 12 bases respectively, with 14 bases between them. Germline V CDR1 and CDR2: GTSNPN, SVGIG (reference sequence). The CDR3 is CAWKIPTGQYF. The CDR3, as DNA: TGTGCCTGGAAGATCCCGACGGGACAGTATTTT.

This clonotype was found many times. V gene TRBV24-1 combines with J gene TRBJ1-4; a possible D gene is TRBD1 (5 bases). The CDR3 has 13 residues. V dropped 11 bases and J dropped 7 bases, with 16 bases sitting between them. The germline V gene has CDR1 KGHDR and CDR2 SFDVKD. Here the CDR3 DNA reads TGTGCCATTAAGCGGCAGGGTGGTGAAAAACTGTTTTTT. It is translated as CAIKRQGGEKLFF.

Worth noting for this clonotype: The limits of the CDR3 on the DNA are not certain, so only TCRdb's listed CDR3 is given. This chain joins TRBV10-1 and TRBJ2-7. Including both end residues, the CDR3 is 22 amino acids long. In germline, CDR1 is WNHNN, CDR2 SYGVQD (reference sequence). This CDR3 reads CASTNQTSMYLCATHVAYEQYF.